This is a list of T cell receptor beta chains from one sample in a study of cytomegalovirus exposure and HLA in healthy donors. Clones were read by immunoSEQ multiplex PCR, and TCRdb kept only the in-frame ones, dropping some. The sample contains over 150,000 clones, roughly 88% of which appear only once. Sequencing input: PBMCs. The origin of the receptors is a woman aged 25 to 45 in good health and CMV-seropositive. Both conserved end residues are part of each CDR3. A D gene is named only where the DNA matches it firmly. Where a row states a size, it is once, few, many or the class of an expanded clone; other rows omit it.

CDR3 DNA: TGTGCCAGCAGCCTAATGGGGGGCTATGGCTACACCTTC
CDR3 protein: CASSLMGGYGYTF
CDR3 length: 13
D gene: .
J gene: TRBJ1-2
clone size: .
V gene: TRBV7-2

CDR3 DNA: TGTGCCACCAGCAGAGTCATTTCCGGGCAGCCCCAGCATTTT
CDR3 protein: CATSRVISGQPQHF
CDR3 length: 14
D gene: .
J gene: TRBJ1-5
clone size: .
V gene: TRBV15

CDR3 DNA: TGTGCCAGCAGAGGAGATGGGGGGTTCACTGAAGCTTTCTTT
CDR3 protein: CASRGDGGFTEAFF
CDR3 length: 14
D gene: .
J gene: TRBJ1-1
clone size: .
V gene: TRBV2

CDR3 DNA: TGCAGCGTCACAGGTGGGCAGGGGGCCTACGAGCAGTACTTC
CDR3 protein: CSVTGGQGAYEQYF
CDR3 length: 14
D gene: TRBD1
J gene: TRBJ2-7
clone size: .
V gene: TRBV29-1

CDR3 DNA: TGTGCCAGCAGTTTTACCGGGACACACACTTATGGCTACACCTTC
CDR3 protein: CASSFTGTHTYGYTF
CDR3 length: 15
D gene: .
J gene: TRBJ1-2
clone size: .
V gene: TRBV27

CDR3 DNA: TGCAGCGCCCACGGGGGGACATGGGGCTACACCTTC
CDR3 protein: CSAHGGTWGYTF
CDR3 length: 12
D gene: .
J gene: TRBJ1-2
clone size: few
V gene: TRBV29-1

CDR3 DNA: TGTGCCACCGGGACGGGGACAGGGGATGTGCGCAATCAGCCCCAGCATTTT
CDR3 protein: CATGTGTGDVRNQPQHF
CDR3 length: 17
D gene: TRBD1
J gene: TRBJ1-5
clone size: once
V gene: TRBV19

CDR3 DNA: TGTGCCAGCAGCGTAGCTTCCGAGGGCTACACCTTC
CDR3 protein: CASSVASEGYTF
CDR3 length: 12
D gene: .
J gene: TRBJ1-2
clone size: .
V gene: TRBV9

CDR3 DNA: TGTGCCAGCAGACCGGGACTAGCGGGCGAGACCCAGTACTTC
CDR3 protein: CASRPGLAGETQYF
CDR3 length: 14
D gene: TRBD2
J gene: TRBJ2-5
clone size: once
V gene: TRBV11-2

CDR3 DNA: TGTGCCAGCAGTGCGGACAGTCTATACTACGAGCAGTACTTC
CDR3 protein: CASSADSLYYEQYF
CDR3 length: 14
D gene: .
J gene: TRBJ2-7
clone size: .
V gene: TRBV25-1

CDR3 DNA: TGTGCCAGCAGCATTTCCGGGACAGGCCTAGGTGATGGCTACACCTTC
CDR3 protein: CASSISGTGLGDGYTF
CDR3 length: 16
D gene: .
J gene: TRBJ1-2
clone size: few
V gene: TRBV21-1

CDR3 DNA: TGTGCCAGCAGCCCGACTAGCGGGAGCTCCTACAATGAGCAGTTCTTC
CDR3 protein: CASSPTSGSSYNEQFF
CDR3 length: 16
D gene: TRBD2
J gene: TRBJ2-1
clone size: .
V gene: TRBV7-9

CDR3 DNA: TGCGCCAGCAGTGAGCCCCCAGGGAATAGCAATCAGCCCCAGCATTTT
CDR3 protein: CASSEPPGNSNQPQHF
CDR3 length: 16
D gene: .
J gene: TRBJ1-5
clone size: .
V gene: TRBV10-2

CDR3 DNA: TGTGCCAGCATTTTGACAGGGGGTACTGAGCAGTTCTTC
CDR3 protein: CASILTGGTEQFF
CDR3 length: 13
D gene: TRBD1
J gene: TRBJ2-1
clone size: .
V gene: TRBV6-1

CDR3 DNA: TGTGCCAGCTCACGCTCCCGGACAGGGACAGATACGCAGTATTTT
CDR3 protein: CASSRSRTGTDTQYF
CDR3 length: 15
D gene: TRBD1
J gene: TRBJ2-3
clone size: .
V gene: TRBV18

CDR3 DNA: TGTGCCAGCAGTGAAGCGCCACTAGCGGACACCTACGAGCAGTACTTC
CDR3 protein: CASSEAPLADTYEQYF
CDR3 length: 16
D gene: TRBD2
J gene: TRBJ2-7
clone size: .
V gene: TRBV2

CDR3 DNA: TGTGCCAGCAGCTTTCAAAGACTCGGGAACTTCCTCTATGGCTACACCTTC
CDR3 protein: CASSFQRLGNFLYGYTF
CDR3 length: 17
D gene: .
J gene: TRBJ1-2
clone size: .
V gene: TRBV5-4

CDR3 DNA: TGTGCCAGCAGTATAACAGGGGGAAGTAATGAAAAACTGTTTTTT
CDR3 protein: CASSITGGSNEKLFF
CDR3 length: 15
D gene: TRBD1
J gene: TRBJ1-4
clone size: .
V gene: TRBV6-5

CDR3 DNA: TGTGCCAGCAGTTACAGGGGATCCTCCCAGGGGGGCTACACCTTC
CDR3 protein: CASSYRGSSQGGYTF
CDR3 length: 15
D gene: TRBD1
J gene: TRBJ1-2
clone size: .
V gene: TRBV28

CDR3 DNA: TGTGCCATCACAGGGCTCTATGGCTACACCTTC
CDR3 protein: CAITGLYGYTF
CDR3 length: 11
D gene: .
J gene: TRBJ1-2
clone size: .
V gene: TRBV6-1

CDR3 DNA: TGTGCCAGCAGCTTAGGGCAGGGGGATGCTGACGAGCAGTACTTC
CDR3 protein: CASSLGQGDADEQYF
CDR3 length: 15
D gene: TRBD1
J gene: TRBJ2-7
clone size: many
V gene: TRBV7-9

CDR3 DNA: TGTGCCAGCAGCGCCTCGGACGGGAAAGCCTACAATGAGCAGTTCTTC
CDR3 protein: CASSASDGKAYNEQFF
CDR3 length: 16
D gene: .
J gene: TRBJ2-1
clone size: .
V gene: TRBV7-9

CDR3 DNA: TGTGCCAGCAGTCCCCCCCCACTAGCGGGAGGGCCCGGGGAGCTGTTTTTT
CDR3 protein: CASSPPPLAGGPGELFF
CDR3 length: 17
D gene: TRBD2
J gene: TRBJ2-2
clone size: once
V gene: TRBV28

CDR3 DNA: TGTGCCAGCAGTGAAGGGACAGGGTATTCGGATGAGCAGTTCTTC
CDR3 protein: CASSEGTGYSDEQFF
CDR3 length: 15
D gene: TRBD1
J gene: TRBJ2-1
clone size: .
V gene: TRBV6-1

CDR3 DNA: TGTGCCATCAGTGAGTCCGATCAGCCCCAGCATTTT
CDR3 protein: CAISESDQPQHF
CDR3 length: 12
D gene: .
J gene: TRBJ1-5
clone size: few
V gene: TRBV10-3

CDR3 DNA: TGTGCCAGCAGCTTACTAGCGGAGGTGGGCGAGCAGTACTTC
CDR3 protein: CASSLLAEVGEQYF
CDR3 length: 14
D gene: TRBD2
J gene: TRBJ2-7
clone size: .
V gene: TRBV5-5

CDR3 DNA: TGTGCCAGCAGCCAAGATGGACTACAAGTCAATGAGCAGTTCTTC
CDR3 protein: CASSQDGLQVNEQFF
CDR3 length: 15
D gene: .
J gene: TRBJ2-1
clone size: .
V gene: TRBV4-2

CDR3 DNA: TGTGCCTCCAGAGGAAGCAATCAGCCCCAGCATTTT
CDR3 protein: CASRGSNQPQHF
CDR3 length: 12
D gene: .
J gene: TRBJ1-5
clone size: .
V gene: TRBV28

CDR3 DNA: TGTGCCAGCAGAACAGGCGTTAATGAAAAACTGTTTTTT
CDR3 protein: CASRTGVNEKLFF
CDR3 length: 13
D gene: .
J gene: TRBJ1-4
clone size: .
V gene: TRBV6-5

CDR3 DNA: TGTGCTAGCAGCTTAGGGGGGAGGGGTCCGGAAAAACTGTTTTTT
CDR3 protein: CASSLGGRGPEKLFF
CDR3 length: 15
D gene: .
J gene: TRBJ1-4
clone size: .
V gene: TRBV7-7

CDR3 DNA: TGTGCCAGCAGCCAAGAGAGTCAGGATAATCAGCCCCAGCATTTT
CDR3 protein: CASSQESQDNQPQHF
CDR3 length: 15
D gene: .
J gene: TRBJ1-5
clone size: .
V gene: TRBV4-2

CDR3 DNA: TGTGCCTGGAAGGGCGACAGGAACACTGAAGCTTTCTTT
CDR3 protein: CAWKGDRNTEAFF
CDR3 length: 13
D gene: .
J gene: TRBJ1-1
clone size: .
V gene: TRBV30

CDR3 DNA: TGTGCCAGCAGCTTGGGACTTTCCGGTGAGGGGTATGGCTACACCTTC
CDR3 protein: CASSLGLSGEGYGYTF
CDR3 length: 16
D gene: .
J gene: TRBJ1-2
clone size: .
V gene: TRBV27

CDR3 DNA: TGTGCCATCAGTGAGAGCGGGAGCCTGCACAATGAGCAGTTCTTC
CDR3 protein: CAISESGSLHNEQFF
CDR3 length: 15
D gene: TRBD2
J gene: TRBJ2-1
clone size: .
V gene: TRBV10-3

CDR3 DNA: TGCAGCGTTCTTCTAGCGGGAGTCTACAATGAGCAGTTCTTC
CDR3 protein: CSVLLAGVYNEQFF
CDR3 length: 14
D gene: TRBD2
J gene: TRBJ2-1
clone size: .
V gene: TRBV29-1

CDR3 DNA: TGTGCCAGCAGTCGACAGGGGCCGAATCAGCCCCAGCATTTT
CDR3 protein: CASSRQGPNQPQHF
CDR3 length: 14
D gene: TRBD1
J gene: TRBJ1-5
clone size: .
V gene: TRBV28

CDR3 DNA: TGTGCCAGCAGCCCATATGACAAGAACACTGAAGCTTTCTTT
CDR3 protein: CASSPYDKNTEAFF
CDR3 length: 14
D gene: .
J gene: TRBJ1-1
clone size: few
V gene: TRBV9

CDR3 DNA: TGTGCCAGCCGGGGGGAAGATCAGCAGTACTTC
CDR3 protein: CASRGEDQQYF
CDR3 length: 11
D gene: TRBD2
J gene: TRBJ2-7
clone size: .
V gene: TRBV18

CDR3 DNA: TGCGCCAGCAGCTTGGATGGAGACAATGAGCAGTTCTTC
CDR3 protein: CASSLDGDNEQFF
CDR3 length: 13
D gene: .
J gene: TRBJ2-1
clone size: .
V gene: TRBV5-1

CDR3 DNA: TGTGCCAGCAGTTCCGGGACTGGACTATACTACACCTTC
CDR3 protein: CASSSGTGLYYTF
CDR3 length: 13
D gene: .
J gene: TRBJ1-2
clone size: .
V gene: TRBV28

CDR3 DNA: TGTGCCAGCAGCCCCAACGGACAGGGGGCGTACGAGCAGTACTTC
CDR3 protein: CASSPNGQGAYEQYF
CDR3 length: 15
D gene: TRBD1
J gene: TRBJ2-7
clone size: .
V gene: TRBV7-3

CDR3 DNA: TGCAGCGTCGGGACAGGGGGTGCCGGGGAGCTGTTTTTT
CDR3 protein: CSVGTGGAGELFF
CDR3 length: 13
D gene: TRBD1
J gene: TRBJ2-2
clone size: .
V gene: TRBV29-1

CDR3 DNA: TGTGCCAGCAGCTCCATCGGCTTTTCCGGGAGGGAAGAGCAGTACTTC
CDR3 protein: CASSSIGFSGREEQYF
CDR3 length: 16
D gene: TRBD2
J gene: TRBJ2-7
clone size: .
V gene: TRBV7-9

CDR3 DNA: TGTGCCTGGAGGGTAGCGGGGGGTATCGGGACCCAGTACTTC
CDR3 protein: CAWRVAGGIGTQYF
CDR3 length: 14
D gene: TRBD2
J gene: TRBJ2-5
clone size: .
V gene: TRBV30

CDR3 DNA: TGCGCCAGCAGCTTTGCCAGGGATACGCAGTATTTT
CDR3 protein: CASSFARDTQYF
CDR3 length: 12
D gene: .
J gene: TRBJ2-3
clone size: .
V gene: TRBV5-1

CDR3 DNA: TGTGCCAGCAGCCAAGAGGCACTAAGGGGAGAGACCCAGTACTTC
CDR3 protein: CASSQEALRGETQYF
CDR3 length: 15
D gene: .
J gene: TRBJ2-5
clone size: once
V gene: TRBV4-2

CDR3 DNA: TGCAGCGTCGGCGCCGGGACAGCCCCCTACGAGCAGTACTTC
CDR3 protein: CSVGAGTAPYEQYF
CDR3 length: 14
D gene: TRBD1
J gene: TRBJ2-7
clone size: .
V gene: TRBV29-1

CDR3 DNA: TGTGCCAGCAGCCTACAGTACAATGAGCAGTTCTTC
CDR3 protein: CASSLQYNEQFF
CDR3 length: 12
D gene: .
J gene: TRBJ2-1
clone size: .
V gene: TRBV13

CDR3 DNA: TGTGCCAGTAGTCCTCAGGGGGTTGCAGATACGCAGTATTTT
CDR3 protein: CASSPQGVADTQYF
CDR3 length: 14
D gene: TRBD1
J gene: TRBJ2-3
clone size: .
V gene: TRBV19

CDR3 DNA: TGTGCCAGCAGTGAGGCAGGGCAAAATGAGCAGTTCTTC
CDR3 protein: CASSEAGQNEQFF
CDR3 length: 13
D gene: .
J gene: TRBJ2-1
clone size: .
V gene: TRBV9

CDR3 DNA: TGTGCCAGCAGTAAACCGGGACTGACTACCTACGAGCAGTACTTC
CDR3 protein: CASSKPGLTTYEQYF
CDR3 length: 15
D gene: .
J gene: TRBJ2-7
clone size: .
V gene: TRBV6-5